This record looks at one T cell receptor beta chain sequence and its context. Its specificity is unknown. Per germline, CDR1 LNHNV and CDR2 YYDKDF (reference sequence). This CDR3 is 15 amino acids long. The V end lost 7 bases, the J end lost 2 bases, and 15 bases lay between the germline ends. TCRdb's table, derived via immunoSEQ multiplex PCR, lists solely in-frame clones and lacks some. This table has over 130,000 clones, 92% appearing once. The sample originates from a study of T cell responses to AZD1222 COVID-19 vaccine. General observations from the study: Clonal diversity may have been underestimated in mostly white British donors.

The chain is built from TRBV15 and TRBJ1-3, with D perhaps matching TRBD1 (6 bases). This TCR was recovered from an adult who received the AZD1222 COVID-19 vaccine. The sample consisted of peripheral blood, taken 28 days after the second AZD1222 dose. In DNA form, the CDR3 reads TGTGCCACCACAGACCCCGGGACACCTGGAAACACCATATATTTT. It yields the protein CATTDPGTPGNTIYF.